The rows below give T cell receptor beta chains drawn from one sample of a study of blood T cells in healthy people across ages. TCRdb analysed the 5' RACE reads with MiXCR anew, one entry per CDR3 protein. The table records 550,000 to 600,000 distinct CDR3 sequences, under 55% of them present only once. Sequencing was carried out using blood. These receptors all stem from a man older than 75 in good health. Both conserved end residues are part of each CDR3. A D gene is named only where the DNA matches it firmly. Clone size is given for some rows only: seen once, a few or many times, or a class if the clone is expanded.

v_call	clone_size	j_call	d_call	cdr3_aa	cdr3_nt
TRBV6-6	few	TRBJ1-2	-	CASSSGQPTGYGYTF	TGTGCCAGCAGTTCCGGACAACCCACGGGCTATGGCTACACCTTC
TRBV20-1	-	TRBJ2-7	TRBD1	CSAGHRGGSSYEQYF	TGCAGTGCTGGGCACAGGGGCGGAAGCTCCTACGAGCAGTACTTC
TRBV7-2	few	TRBJ1-1	-	CASSFRARSSEAFF	TGTGCCAGCAGCTTTAGAGCCCGCTCGTCTGAAGCTTTCTTT
TRBV7-2	-	TRBJ2-3	TRBD2	CASSFTSGSGGGRADTQYF	TGTGCCAGCAGCTTTACTAGCGGGAGTGGGGGGGGTCGGGCAGATACGCAGTATTTT
TRBV21-1	-	TRBJ2-5	-	CASSKDRGQYF	TGTGCCAGCAGCAAAGATCGGGGGCAGTACTTC
TRBV7-2	-	TRBJ2-6	TRBD1	CASGLQGAGANVLTF	TGTGCCAGCGGCCTACAGGGGGCTGGGGCCAACGTCCTGACTTTC
TRBV6-7	-	TRBJ2-7	-	CASRLHDSYEQYF	TGTGCCAGCAGGCTACACGACTCCTACGAGCAGTACTTC
TRBV11-2	once	TRBJ2-7	-	CTSSLVARNSYEQYF	TGTACCAGCAGCTTAGTGGCCAGAAACTCCTACGAGCAGTACTTC
TRBV27	-	TRBJ2-6	-	CASSLSPQSGANVLTF	TGTGCCAGCAGTTTATCTCCGCAATCTGGGGCCAACGTCCTGACTTTC
TRBV25-1	-	TRBJ1-4	TRBD1	CASTPSGQGGKLFF	TGTGCCAGTACTCCCTCCGGACAGGGGGGAAAACTGTTTTTT
TRBV6-6	many	TRBJ2-1	TRBD1	CASSLGQGANEQFF	TGTGCCAGCAGTTTAGGACAGGGGGCTAATGAGCAGTTCTTC
TRBV7-2	-	TRBJ2-4	TRBD2	CASRTRAGGENIQYF	TGTGCCAGCAGGACGAGAGCGGGAGGGGAAAACATTCAGTACTTC
TRBV6-6	many	TRBJ2-1	TRBD1	CASSYSGTDYNEQFF	TGTGCCAGCAGTTACTCAGGGACAGACTACAATGAGCAGTTCTTC
TRBV6-5	-	TRBJ2-7	TRBD2	CASTTSGGEQYF	TGTGCCAGCACAACTTCGGGGGGCGAGCAGTACTTC
TRBV7-2	-	TRBJ2-7	-	CASSSYGPAGGGEQYF	TGTGCCAGCAGCTCTTATGGGCCGGCTGGGGGAGGCGAGCAGTACTTC
TRBV20-1	-	TRBJ2-1	-	CSARVFERVSSYNEQFF	TGCAGTGCTAGAGTGTTTGAGCGGGTAAGCTCCTACAATGAGCAGTTCTTC
TRBV28	few	TRBJ2-7	-	CASSFGGGRYF	TGTGCCAGCAGTTTTGGCGGAGGGAGGTACTTC
TRBV4-1	few	TRBJ2-6	-	CASSQDFAGPPGANVLTF	TGCGCCAGCAGCCAAGATTTCGCGGGGCCCCCTGGGGCCAACGTCCTGACTTTC
TRBV6-6	many	TRBJ2-5	-	CASSTSGERKTQYF	TGTGCCAGCAGTACATCAGGGGAGCGGAAGACCCAGTACTTC
TRBV6-6	-	TRBJ2-6	TRBD2	CASRLAGASRVLTF	TGTGCCAGCAGATTAGCGGGAGCGTCTCGCGTCCTGACTTTC
TRBV12-3/TRBV12-4	-	TRBJ1-1	TRBD1	CASSFWTGGAFF	TGTGCCAGCAGTTTCTGGACAGGGGGGGCTTTCTTT
TRBV7-2	-	TRBJ2-1	-	CASSLEWARGEQFF	TGTGCCAGCAGCTTAGAGTGGGCAAGGGGTGAGCAGTTCTTC